The T cell receptor beta chain under discussion was sequenced for a study of blood T cell repertoires in COVID-19. About the study: COVID-19 samples from acute and convalescent phases originated in the United States, Italy and Spain. PBMCs, B-cell-depleted T cells, or T cells were the source of the cDNA or gDNA that made up the material.

The CDR3 is made up of 17 amino acids. Per the germline V gene, CDR1 is MGHRA and CDR2 is YSYEKL. V dropped 1 base and J dropped 4 bases, with 19 bases sitting between them. Authors' data handling: Estimated nucleated cell counts came from reference gene primer amplification. Measured with immunoSEQ multiplex PCR; TCRdb has only the in-frame clones, and not every one. That table is the source of V, J and clone size, and D and trimming were worked out from the DNA. The table records around 280,000 clones, approximately 83% of them present only once. The material sequenced was peripheral blood. V and J are TRBV4-1 and TRBJ1-2, with D possibly being TRBD1 (6 bases). The TCR originated in a woman between 25 and 40 years old who had recovered from COVID-19. Here the CDR3 reads CASSQGGPRRDPYGYTF. The CDR3 nucleotides read TGCGCCAGCAGCCAAGGGGGGCCCCGGCGAGATCCCTATGGCTACACCTTC.